This record concerns one TCR beta chain sequence. Clones were read by immunoSEQ multiplex PCR, and TCRdb kept only the in-frame ones, dropping some. The sample records approximately 70,000 clones, 90% to 95% being singletons. Germline loops: CDR1 SGHDT, CDR2 YYEEEE. Trimming removed 0 bases from V and 3 bases from J, with 15 bases in between. CDR3 length equals 16 residues. The sequenced material came from PBMCs. V and J are TRBV5-6 and TRBJ1-2; possible D gene TRBD1, 6 bases. This sequence originates from a middle-aged man with rheumatoid arthritis. The CDR3: CASSLVHLTGYYGYTF. The CDR3 DNA reads as TGTGCCAGCAGCTTGGTCCACCTAACAGGGTACTATGGCTACACCTTC.